The 19 T cell receptor beta chains below were found in one sample sequenced in a study of T cell clonality in common variable immunodeficiency. Only in-frame clones appear in the TCRdb table, and some are missing; sequencing was by immunoSEQ multiplex PCR. The repertoire consists of around 81,000 clones, none detected only once. Sequencing used peripheral blood mononuclear cells. All receptors come from a person aged 18-69 years in good health.

This clone was seen ten or more times. The sequenced fragment ends 3 residues before the CDR3 boundary, so the rest is inferred from the germline J gene. This chain connects TRBV19 to TRBJ2-5; 10 nucleotides agree with TRBD1. This CDR3 spans 16 amino acids. Trimming at V came to 5 bases and at J to 4 bases, leaving 10 bases not matched to a gene. Germline V gene sequence: CDR1 LNHDA, CDR2 SQIVND (reference sequence). The DNA read from the CDR3 is TGTGCCAGTAGTGCCCCGACAGGGGGCTTGGGAGAGACC. As protein: CASSAPTGGLGET. The entire CDR3 protein is CASSAPTGGLGETQYF.

This clone was counted many times. The read falls 3 residues short of the CDR3 end, and the missing part is taken from the germline J gene. The rearrangement joins TRBV7-2 to TRBJ2-7; the D gene is possibly TRBD2 (6 bases). CDR3 length: 11 amino acids. V lost 5 bases and J lost 6, with 8 bases in between. Per germline, CDR1 SGHTA and CDR2 FQGNSA. Incomplete CDR3 DNA: TGTGCCAGCAGCGCGGGGACCGAG. Amino acid sequence: CASSAGTE. In full, the CDR3 is CASSAGTEQYF.

This clone appeared many times. Germline and junction disagree at one end, which may indicate a read error. The sequenced fragment ends 3 residues before the CDR3 boundary, so the rest is inferred from the germline J gene. V is TRBV4-2 and J is TRBJ2-1; 8 positions match TRBD2. The CDR3 contains 17 residues. Looked up from germline, CDR1 is LGHNA and CDR2 is YNFKEQ. CDR3 bases read: TGCGCCAGCAGCCAAGATCTCCCGGGACTAGTAGGGGCTGAG. It is translated as CASSQDLPGLVGAE. In full, the CDR3 reads CASSQDLPGLVGAEQFF.

This clone was observed many times. Read sequence stops 3 residues before the CDR3 end, and the germline J gene provides the missing end. V gene TRBV6-2 or TRBV6-3 combines with J gene TRBJ2-2, with D perhaps matching TRBD1 (6 bases). Germline V gene lookup returns CDR1 MNHEY and CDR2 SVGEGT. The CDR3 has 14 residues. V was shortened by 8 bases and J by 3 bases, with 13 bases between the two germline ends. The CDR3 DNA, read in part, is TGTGCCAGCTCCGGACAGTTAGACACCGGGGAG. It encodes CASSGQLDTGE. In full, the CDR3 is CASSGQLDTGELFF.

The sample holds many counts of this clone. With the read ending 3 residues before the CDR3 end, the germline J gene is used to fill in that end. The chain joins TRBV29-1 to TRBJ2-1, with D perhaps TRBD1 (5 bases). Germline V gene lookup returns CDR1 SQVTM and CDR2 ANQGSEA. Trimming stripped 2 bases from V and 6 bases from J, with 14 bases between. This CDR3 is built from 14 residues. The CDR3 is CSVELQNTGNEQFF. The covered CDR3 bases are TGCAGCGTTGAACTCCAAAACACAGGCAATGAG.

This clone has a count of ten or more. The read terminates 3 residues before the CDR3 end, so the remaining end is supplied by the germline J gene. The chain joins TRBV5-8 to TRBJ1-5; D is uncertain. The germline gives CDR1 SGHTS, CDR2 YDEGEE. Trimming removed 1 base from V and 5 bases from J, with 10 bases in between. CDR3 length: 14 amino acids. CDR3 DNA (partial): TGTGCCAGCAGCTTGTTAAGCGTTGATCAGCCC. Protein product: CASSLLSVDQP. The complete CDR3 sequence is CASSLLSVDQPQHF.

This clone was observed many times. The read gets to within 3 residues of the CDR3 end, and the germline J gene fills in the rest. This rearrangement joins TRBV18 to TRBJ1-1; D is possibly TRBD1 (5 bases). The CDR3 has 14 residues. Germline CDR1 is KGHSH and CDR2 is LQKENI. Trimming stripped 6 bases from V and 4 bases from J, with 15 bases between. CDR3 sequence: CASSLEQVPTEAFF. Incomplete CDR3 DNA: TGTGCCAGCTCCCTGGAACAGGTGCCCACTGAA. The whole variable domain, remainder taken from reference TRBV18 and TRBJ1-1, is NAGVMQNPRHLVRRRGQEARLRCSPMKGHSHVYWYRQLPEEGLKFMVYLQKENIIDESGMPKERFSAEFPKEGPSILRIQQVVRGDSAAYFCASSLEQVPTEAFFGQGTRLTVV.

This clone was observed a few times. The CDR3 end falls 3 residues outside the read, so it is completed with the germline J gene. The V gene is TRBV20-1, the J gene TRBJ2-1; D remains unclear. CDR3 length: 15 amino acids. Germline V gene sequence: CDR1 DFQATT, CDR2 SNEGSKA (reference sequence). The ends were cut back, 5 bases at V and 0 bases at J, with 14 bases in the middle. Partial CDR3 DNA: TGCAGTGCTTGGAGCCAGACGGGCTCCTACAATGAG. Protein product: CSAWSQTGSYNE. The whole CDR3 sequence is CSAWSQTGSYNEQFF.

This clone was picked up many times. The read is 3 residues too short to cover the CDR3 end, so that end is filled in from the germline J gene. The rearrangement uses TRBV10-3 and TRBJ2-7, with TRBD2 matching over 7 bases. The trim removed 6 bases at V and 2 bases at J, leaving 7 bases unmatched. Germline lookup yields CDR1 ENHRY and CDR2 SYGVKD. The CDR3 runs to 14 residues. This CDR3 is CAIRVELATYEQYF. The sequenced part of the CDR3 DNA is TGTGCCATCAGGGTCGAACTAGCGACCTACGAG.

This clone was recorded many times. The read ends 3 residues before the CDR3 terminus; that terminus is restored from the germline J gene. The chain links TRBV20-1 to TRBJ1-5; TRBD1 might be the D (6 bases). Germline assignment: CDR1 DFQATT and CDR2 SNEGSKA (reference sequence). The CDR3 loop spans 16 amino acids. V shed 3 bases and J shed 5 bases, with 20 bases lying between them. The CDR3 DNA, read in part, is TGCAGTGCTAGGATCGCAGGGGCCGAGTGGGATCAGCCC. Translation gives CSARIAGAEWDQP. The full CDR3 protein is CSARIAGAEWDQPQHF.

This clone came up many times. With the read ending 3 residues before the CDR3 end, the germline J gene is used to fill in that end. This sequence joins TRBV7-9 and TRBJ2-7; D call uncertain. V lost 5 bases and J 2 bases, leaving 10 bases between the germline ends. From germline, CDR1 is SEHNR and CDR2 FQNEAQ (reference sequence). This CDR3 spans 13 amino acids. The chain's CDR3 is CASSPEATYEQYF. The sequenced part of the CDR3 DNA is TGTGCCAGCAGCCCCGAGGCCACCTACGAG.

This clone was picked up many times. From the germline J gene comes the end of the CDR3, since the read stops 3 residues before it. The chain carries TRBV9 and TRBJ2-5; 14 bases map to TRBD2. Germline CDR1 SGDLS, CDR2 YYNGEE. Trimming removed 3 bases from V and 3 bases from J; junction bases left unmatched: 4. The length of the CDR3 is 16 residues. The sequenced part of the CDR3 DNA is TGTGCCAGCAGCGACAGACTAGCGGGAGGGAAAGAGACC. Amino acids: CASSDRLAGGKET. The whole CDR3 is CASSDRLAGGKETQYF.

In its sample, this clone was seen many times. The read falls 3 residues short of the CDR3 end, and the missing part is taken from the germline J gene. The chain uses TRBV9 and TRBJ2-1; 7 bases are a match to TRBD2. J gave up 4 bases and V 3 bases, and 4 bases lay outside the gene matches. The CDR3 is 14 residues long. CDR1 and CDR2 from the germline V gene are SGDLS and YYNGEE. The CDR3 protein is CASSESGVYNEQFF. The DNA read from the CDR3 is TGTGCCAGCAGCGAAAGCGGGGTGTACAATGAG.

There are many counts of this clone. The read falls 3 residues short of the CDR3 end, and the missing part is taken from the germline J gene. Other nucleotide sequences in the sample specify the same CDR3. The chain carries TRBV5-1 and TRBJ1-2; D call uncertain. V gave up 0 bases and J gave up 5 bases, with 5 bases separating them. Per the germline V gene, CDR1 is SGHRS and CDR2 is YFSETQ. The CDR3 is made up of 12 amino acids. The CDR3 sequence is CASSLEAYGYTF. CDR3 DNA, as far as it was read: TGCGCCAGCAGCTTGGAGGCATATGGC.

Incomplete CDR3 DNA: TGCGCCAGCAGCTTGGGGACAGGGCGGGTCTACGAG. Its protein product is CASSLGTGRVYE. The whole CDR3 protein reads CASSLGTGRVYEQYF. The chain joins TRBV5-1 to TRBJ2-7; 8 bases are shared with TRBD1. The CDR3 end falls 3 residues outside the read, so it is completed with the germline J gene. Germline V gene sequence: CDR1 SGHRS, CDR2 YFSETQ. The J segment lost 3 bases and the V segment lost 0 bases, leaving 5 bases of the junction unmatched. This CDR3 is 15 amino acids long.

This clone was observed many times. The CDR3 end is not reached by the read, which stops 3 residues before it; the germline J gene fills it in. The rearrangement links TRBV18 to TRBJ1-4, with 7 nucleotides matching TRBD1. Germline V gene data show CDR1 as KGHSH and CDR2 as LQKENI. The junction had 5 bases not matched to a gene; V was cut back by 3 bases and J by 7 bases. The CDR3 has 14 amino acids. CDR3 sequence reads: CASSPDQGVEKLFF. The CDR3 DNA, read in part, is TGTGCCAGCTCACCGGACCAGGGGGTTGAAAAA. The full variable domain, its missing parts supplied by reference TRBV18 and TRBJ1-4, is NAGVMQNPRHLVRRRGQEARLRCSPMKGHSHVYWYRQLPEEGLKFMVYLQKENIIDESGMPKERFSAEFPKEGPSILRIQQVVRGDSAAYFCASSPDQGVEKLFFGSGTQLSVL.

This clone has at least ten counts. The sequenced fragment ends 3 residues before the CDR3 boundary, so the rest is inferred from the germline J gene. This chain joins TRBV4-1 and TRBJ2-5; 9 nucleotides match TRBD1. Germline values: CDR1 MGHRA, CDR2 YSYEKL. The junction had 9 bases not matched to a gene; V was cut back by 0 bases and J by 4 bases. This CDR3 is built from 17 residues. The CDR3 sequence: CASSQEGAQDRGETQYF. The CDR3 bases that were read are TGCGCCAGCAGCCAAGAAGGCGCACAGGACAGGGGAGAGACC.

The sample holds many counts of this clone. The read stops 3 residues short of the end of the CDR3; the missing end is completed from the germline J gene. This chain links TRBV7-2 with TRBJ1-2, with D unclear. The ends were cut back, 5 bases at V and 6 bases at J, with 16 bases in the middle. Germline V gives CDR1 SGHTA, CDR2 FQGNSA. The CDR3 covers 14 residues. The CDR3 loop is CASSTQLKVDGYTF. The DNA read from the CDR3 is TGTGCCAGCAGCACACAGCTTAAAGTGGATGGC.

The sample holds many counts of this clone. Coverage ceases 3 residues before the CDR3 finishes, and the germline J gene fills in the end. The V and J genes are TRBV6-2 or TRBV6-3 and TRBJ2-3; 7 positions agree with TRBD2. The CDR3 has 16 amino acids. Trimming cost V 3 bases and J 2 bases; bases outside gene matches: 8. CDR1 MNHEY and CDR2 SVGEGT come from the germline V gene. CDR3 bases read: TGTGCCAGCAGTTATAACAGCGGGACTTACACAGATACG. This gives the protein CASSYNSGTYTDT. The entire CDR3 is CASSYNSGTYTDTQYF.